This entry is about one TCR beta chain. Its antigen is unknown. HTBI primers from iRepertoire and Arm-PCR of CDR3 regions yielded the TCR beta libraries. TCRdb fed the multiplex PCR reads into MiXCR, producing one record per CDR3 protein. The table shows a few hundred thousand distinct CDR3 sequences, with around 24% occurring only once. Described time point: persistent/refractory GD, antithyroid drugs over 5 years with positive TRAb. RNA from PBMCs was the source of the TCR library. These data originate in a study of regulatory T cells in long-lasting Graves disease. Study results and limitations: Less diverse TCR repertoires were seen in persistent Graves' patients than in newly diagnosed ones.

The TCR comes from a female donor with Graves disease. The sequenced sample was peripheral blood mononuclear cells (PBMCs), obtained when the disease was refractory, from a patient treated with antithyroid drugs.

The DNA of the CDR3 is TGTGCCAGCAGCCCCACCCGGCTCCAAGGCTACACCTTC. Translated, it gives CASSPTRLQGYTF. V usage is TRBV3-1 and J usage is TRBJ1-2, with D unclear. V dropped 4 bases and J dropped 8 bases, with 14 bases sitting between them. Germline assignment: CDR1 LGHDT and CDR2 YNNKEL (reference sequence). This CDR3 contains 13 residues.